What follows are 23 T cell receptor beta chains derived from one specimen sequenced in a study of blood T cell repertoires in COVID-19. Repertoires were generated with immunoSEQ multiplex PCR, while TCRdb's copy carries only in-frame clones and drops some. Here the sample spans fewer than 70,000 clones, roughly 86% being singletons. Sequenced input: peripheral blood. These receptor sequences come from a man aged 55-75 years with active or convalescent COVID-19.

J is TRBJ1-2 and V is TRBV28; TRBD1 agrees at 8 bases. V was pared by 5 bases and J by 1 base, with 9 bases of the junction left unmatched. Germline V lookup: CDR1 MDHEN, CDR2 SYDVKM. This CDR3 spans 16 amino acids. The CDR3 reads CASSLLGQDFNYGYTF. In DNA, the CDR3 is TGTGCCAGCAGTCTCTTGGGACAGGACTTTAACTATGGCTACACCTTC.

The table lists this clone with a count of one. The genes are TRBV6-2 or TRBV6-3 and TRBJ2-3; D may be TRBD2 (6 bases). CDR1 and CDR2 from the germline V gene are MNHEY and SVGEGT. The germline V and J ends were trimmed by 4 bases and 0 bases, with 20 bases remaining between them. The CDR3 contains 18 residues. CDR3 DNA sequence: TGTGCCAGCAGTTCCAACGTCGGCGGCGGGGCTAGCACAGATACGCAGTATTTT. It codes for CASSSNVGGGASTDTQYF.

The CDR3 protein is CASSLLARSYNEQFF. The CDR3 DNA follows: TGTGCCAGCAGCTTACTAGCCCGCTCCTACAATGAGCAGTTCTTC. The chain carries TRBV7-2 and TRBJ2-1; D possibly corresponds to TRBD2 (5 bases). The CDR3 is made up of 15 amino acids. V lost 2 bases and J lost 0, with 8 bases in between. Germline V gene data show CDR1 as SGHTA and CDR2 as FQGNSA.

This clone was detected only a few times. The chain is built from TRBV11-2 and TRBJ1-2; unclear D gene. Trimming pared 5 bases from V and 1 base from J, leaving 8 bases between. The germline V gene has CDR1 SGHAT and CDR2 FQNNGV. The length of the CDR3 is 13 residues. CDR3 residues: CASSRELNYGYTF. The CDR3 DNA reads as TGTGCCAGCAGCCGGGAACTTAACTATGGCTACACCTTC.

The chain uses TRBV27 and TRBJ1-1; D is unclear. Germline V gives CDR1 MNHEY, CDR2 SMNVEV (reference sequence). V was shortened by 6 bases and J by 3 bases, with 11 bases between the two germline ends. CDR3 length equals 13 residues. The CDR3 coding sequence is TGTGCCAGCAGCCTCAGGAGGTACACTGAAGCTTTCTTT. Encoded protein: CASSLRRYTEAFF.

The chain couples TRBV10-1 to TRBJ2-2; 8 bases are a match to TRBD2. Germline values: CDR1 WNHNN, CDR2 SYGVQD (reference sequence). CDR3 length: 18 amino acids. V dropped 1 base and J dropped 5; count of bases not matched to a gene: 12. CDR3 region: CASSELWGLEERTGELFF. The DNA for the CDR3 is TGCGCCAGCAGTGAGTTGTGGGGACTAGAGGAGAGGACCGGGGAGCTGTTTTTT.

This rearrangement joins TRBV6-5 to TRBJ1-5; D possibly corresponds to TRBD1 (6 bases). Germline CDR1 MNHEY, CDR2 SVGAGI. This CDR3 contains 15 residues. With 7 bases removed from V and 3 bases from J, the gap between germline ends came to 16 bases. The CDR3 loop reads CASKQQGTSNQPQHF. The CDR3 nucleotides read TGTGCCAGCAAGCAACAGGGAACTTCCAATCAGCCCCAGCATTTT.

V and J are TRBV4-1 and TRBJ2-7, with 11 bases aligning to TRBD2. CDR3 length equals 18 residues. The V and J ends lost 1 base and 3 bases, in that order; junction bases with no gene match: 11. From germline, CDR1 is MGHRA and CDR2 YSYEKL. This CDR3 is CASSQVASGGLWGYEQYF. CDR3 nucleotide sequence: TGCGCCAGCAGCCAAGTGGCTAGCGGGGGGCTCTGGGGCTACGAGCAGTACTTC.

The chain recombines TRBV7-9 with TRBJ1-4; 8 bases line up with TRBD1. V lost 5 bases, J lost 8 bases, and 10 bases stayed unmatched. This CDR3 has 15 residues. Germline V lookup: CDR1 SEHNR, CDR2 FQNEAQ (reference sequence). The chain's CDR3 is CASSEDRGQREKLFF. The CDR3 coding sequence is TGTGCCAGCAGCGAAGACAGGGGCCAGAGAGAAAAACTGTTTTTT.

V is TRBV25-1 and J is TRBJ1-2; a weak D match, TRBD1 (6 bases). V was trimmed by 3 bases and J by 8 bases, leaving 13 bases between them. The length of the CDR3 is 13 residues. CDR1 and CDR2 (germline): MGHDK, SYGVNS. The CDR3 nucleotides read TGTGCCAGCAGTGAGCGGGGGCAGGGGGGCTACACCTTC. It yields the protein CASSERGQGGYTF.

The gene calls are TRBV25-1 and TRBJ1-2, with a tentative D call TRBD1 (6 bases). There are 16 residues in the CDR3. The germline V gene encodes CDR1 MGHDK and CDR2 SYGVNS. V dropped 3 bases and J dropped 8 bases, with 22 bases sitting between them. In DNA form, the CDR3 reads TGTGCCAGCAGTGACCGAGGACAGTACGACCTCAACGGCTACACCTTC. It codes for CASSDRGQYDLNGYTF.

The chain couples TRBV28 to TRBJ1-3, with a tentative D call TRBD1 (6 bases). This CDR3 is 16 amino acids long. The germline CDR1 and CDR2 sequences are MDHEN and SYDVKM. V shed 6 bases and J shed 0 bases, with 15 bases lying between them. In DNA form, the CDR3 reads TGTGCCAGCAGCCCCTATGACAGGTTCTCTGGAAACACCATATATTTT. Translating it yields CASSPYDRFSGNTIYF.

The chain uses TRBV19 and TRBJ1-5; 9 nucleotides align to TRBD1. Germline V gene data show CDR1 as LNHDA and CDR2 as SQIVND (reference sequence). This CDR3 spans 14 amino acids. Trimming removed 3 bases from V and 6 bases from J; junction bases left unmatched: 3. CDR3 coding DNA: TGTGCCAGTAGTATCACAGGGGGCGGTCAGCCCCAGCATTTT. Amino acids: CASSITGGGQPQHF.

V and J are TRBV27 and TRBJ1-1; 12 bases line up with TRBD1. This CDR3 is built from 16 residues. After removal of 4 bases from V and 1 base from J, the junction contained 4 bases not matched to a gene. Per the germline V gene, CDR1 is MNHEY and CDR2 is SMNVEV (reference sequence). CDR3 in amino acids: CASSSRDRGPNTEAFF. The CDR3 DNA reads TGTGCCAGCAGTTCCCGGGACAGGGGGCCGAACACTGAAGCTTTCTTT.

In this sample, this clone turned up a few times. This sequence joins TRBV7-9 and TRBJ2-2; 13 positions match TRBD2. The J segment lost 7 bases and the V segment lost 1 base, leaving 3 bases of the junction unmatched. Germline V gene lookup returns CDR1 SEHNR and CDR2 FQNEAQ (reference sequence). This CDR3 spans 16 amino acids. Here the CDR3 reads CASSLGTSGSDGELFF. CDR3 DNA: TGTGCCAGCAGCTTAGGGACTAGCGGGAGTGACGGGGAGCTGTTTTTT.

As DNA, the CDR3 is TGTGCCAGCAGCGCGCTGACACAGGGTTTGGGAGCTTTCTTT. Its protein product is CASSALTQGLGAFF. The genes are TRBV2 and TRBJ1-1, with D maybe TRBD1 (6 bases). Trimming pared 6 bases from V and 10 bases from J, leaving 21 bases between. The V gene's germline CDR1 is SNHLY and CDR2 FYNNEI. The CDR3 totals 14 residues.

The chain is built from TRBV7-9 and TRBJ1-4; 9 bases align to TRBD1. This CDR3 contains 15 residues. V trimming: 3 bases; J trimming: 6 bases; junction bases outside the gene matches: 5. Germline V gives CDR1 SEHNR, CDR2 FQNEAQ (reference sequence). CDR3 sequence: CASSFRQGGHEKLFF. The CDR3 region has the DNA TGTGCCAGCAGCTTCCGACAGGGGGGGCATGAAAAACTGTTTTTT. The full variable domain, rest sourced from reference TRBV7-9 and TRBJ1-4, is DTGVSQNPRHKITKRGQNVTFRCDPISEHNRLYWYRQTLGQGPEFLTYFQNEAQLEKSRLLSDRFSAERPKGSFSTLEIQRTEQGDSAMYLCASSFRQGGHEKLFFGSGTQLSVL.

The chain has TRBV6-5 and TRBJ1-1; D unclear. The CDR3 contains 13 residues. V lost 7 bases to trimming and J lost 4 bases, with 13 bases between them. The germline V gene encodes CDR1 MNHEY and CDR2 SVGAGI. The CDR3 DNA reads as TGTGCCAGCACTTTGTACTTCGGCACTGAAGCTTTCTTT. It translates to CASTLYFGTEAFF.

V and J are TRBV28 and TRBJ2-1; unclear D gene. Germline values: CDR1 MDHEN, CDR2 SYDVKM. The CDR3 loop spans 14 amino acids. Deletions cut 2 bases from V and 7 bases from J, with 12 bases between. As DNA, the CDR3 is TGTGCCAGCAGTTTACATGGGCCCCTAAATGAGCAGTTCTTC. This encodes CASSLHGPLNEQFF.

The chain joins TRBV6-6 to TRBJ1-1, with 11 bases identical to TRBD1. The germline V gene has CDR1 MNHNY and CDR2 SVGAGI (reference sequence). This CDR3 is 15 amino acids long. The V gene end was trimmed by 8 bases and the J gene end by 7 bases; junction bases not matched to a gene: 12. The CDR3 DNA sequence: TGTGCCAGCCGACCTTGGACAGGGGGCTTTGGTGAAGCTTTCTTT. Its protein is CASRPWTGGFGEAFF.

This chain joins TRBV7-9 and TRBJ2-1, with TRBD1 as a possible D gene (6 bases). Trimming took 4 bases from V and 0 from J, leaving 16 bases between them. This CDR3 has 17 amino acids. Germline CDR1 SEHNR, CDR2 FQNEAQ (reference sequence). CDR3 amino acids: CASSSPRTESSYNEQFF. In DNA form, the CDR3 reads TGTGCCAGCAGCTCCCCGAGGACAGAGAGCTCCTACAATGAGCAGTTCTTC.

V is TRBV12-3 or TRBV12-4 and J is TRBJ2-6, with D unclear. The CDR3 extends over 13 amino acids. V gave up 8 bases and J gave up 0 bases, with 5 bases separating them. The CDR3 spells CASQDSGANVLTF. The CDR3 DNA follows: TGTGCCAGCCAGGACTCTGGGGCCAACGTCCTGACTTTC.

J is TRBJ1-1 and V is TRBV15, with D possibly being TRBD1 (5 bases). Trimming left V 1 base short and J 3 bases short, with 21 bases between. CDR1 is LNHNV and CDR2 is YYDKDF in the germline V gene (reference sequence). The CDR3 is 18 residues long. CDR3 protein: CATSRGRTGGLRDTEAFF. CDR3 DNA: TGTGCCACCAGCAGAGGGAGAACCGGGGGATTAAGGGACACTGAAGCTTTCTTT.